This T cell receptor beta chain was observed in a study of spatial heterogeneity in lung cancer. Germline CDR1 and CDR2: DFQATT and SNEGSKA (reference sequence). CDR3 length equals 14 residues. The V segment lost 3 bases and the J segment 2 bases; nucleotides outside the gene matches: 3. In its sample, this clonotype was seen many times. TCRdb redid the calling of the 5' RACE reads with MiXCR, one entry per CDR3 protein. Of 25,000 or so distinct CDR3 sequences detected, about 4.3% appear once; the ten largest clones hold 5.2%. Time point reported: sample taken at primary tumor resection. The TCR sequence derives from a male donor with early-stage non-small cell lung cancer. The source material was PBMCs, sampled at surgery. The rearrangement uses TRBV20-1 and TRBJ2-1; TRBD2 agrees at 8 bases. CDR3 bases: TGCAGTGCTAGTGGGACTAGAACCTACAATGAGCAGTTCTTC. Protein product: CSASGTRTYNEQFF.